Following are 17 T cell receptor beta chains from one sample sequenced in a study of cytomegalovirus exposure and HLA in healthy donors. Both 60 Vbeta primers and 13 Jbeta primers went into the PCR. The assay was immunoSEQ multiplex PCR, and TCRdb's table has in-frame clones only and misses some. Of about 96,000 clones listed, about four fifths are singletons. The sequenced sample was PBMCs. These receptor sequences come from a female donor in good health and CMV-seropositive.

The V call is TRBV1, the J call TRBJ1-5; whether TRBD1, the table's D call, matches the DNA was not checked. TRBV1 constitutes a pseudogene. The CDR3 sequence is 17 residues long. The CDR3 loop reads CTSSLKQGYEGNQPQHF. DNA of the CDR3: TGCACCAGCAGCCTAAAACAGGGATACGAGGGCAATCAGCCCCAGCATTTT.

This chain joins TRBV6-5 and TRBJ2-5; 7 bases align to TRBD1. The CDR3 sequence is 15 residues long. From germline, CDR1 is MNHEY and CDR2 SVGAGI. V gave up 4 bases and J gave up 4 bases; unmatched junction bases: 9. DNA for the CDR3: TGTGCCAGCAGTTTACTCATGGGACAGAGAGAGACCCAGTACTTC. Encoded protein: CASSLLMGQRETQYF.

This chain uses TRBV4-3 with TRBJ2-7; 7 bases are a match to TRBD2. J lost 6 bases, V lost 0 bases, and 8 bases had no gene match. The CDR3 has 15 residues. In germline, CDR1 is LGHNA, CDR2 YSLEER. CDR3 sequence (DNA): TGCGCCAGCAGCCAAGAATGGGGGGGACCGGGCGAGCAGTACTTC. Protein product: CASSQEWGGPGEQYF.

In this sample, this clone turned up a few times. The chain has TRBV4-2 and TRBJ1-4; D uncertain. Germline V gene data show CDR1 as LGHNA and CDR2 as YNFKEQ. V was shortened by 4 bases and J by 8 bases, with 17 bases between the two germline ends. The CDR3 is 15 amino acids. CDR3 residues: CASSLPGSQGEKLFF. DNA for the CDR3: TGTGCCAGCAGCCTACCGGGATCACAAGGGGAAAAACTGTTTTTT.

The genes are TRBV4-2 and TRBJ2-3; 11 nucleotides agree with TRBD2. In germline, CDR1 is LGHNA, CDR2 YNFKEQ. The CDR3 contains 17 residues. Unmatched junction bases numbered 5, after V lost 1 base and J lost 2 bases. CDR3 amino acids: CASSQVETSGVTDTQYF. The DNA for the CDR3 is TGTGCCAGCAGCCAAGTGGAGACTAGCGGGGTCACAGATACGCAGTATTTT.

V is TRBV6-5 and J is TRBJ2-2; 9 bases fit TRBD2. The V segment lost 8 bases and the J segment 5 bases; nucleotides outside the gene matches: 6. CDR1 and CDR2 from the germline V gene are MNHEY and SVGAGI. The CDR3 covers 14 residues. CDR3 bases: TGTGCCAGCGGCCTAGCGGGGCTTACCGGGGAGCTGTTTTTT. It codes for CASGLAGLTGELFF.

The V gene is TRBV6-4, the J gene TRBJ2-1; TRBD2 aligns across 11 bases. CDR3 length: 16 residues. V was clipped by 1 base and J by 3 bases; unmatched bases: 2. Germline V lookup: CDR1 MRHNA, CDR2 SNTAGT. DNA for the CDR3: TGTGCCAGCAGTGACTTTAGCGGGGGGGACTACAATGAGCAGTTCTTC. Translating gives CASSDFSGGDYNEQFF.

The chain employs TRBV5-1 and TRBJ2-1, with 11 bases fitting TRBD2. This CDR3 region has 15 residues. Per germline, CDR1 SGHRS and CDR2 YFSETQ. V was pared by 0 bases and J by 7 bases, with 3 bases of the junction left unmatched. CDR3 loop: CASSLEASGRNEQFF. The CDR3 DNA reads TGCGCCAGCAGCTTGGAGGCTAGCGGGAGGAATGAGCAGTTCTTC.

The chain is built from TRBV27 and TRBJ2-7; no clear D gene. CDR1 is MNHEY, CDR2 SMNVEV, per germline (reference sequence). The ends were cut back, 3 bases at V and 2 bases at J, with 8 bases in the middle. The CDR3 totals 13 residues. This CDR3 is CASSFYPPYEQYF. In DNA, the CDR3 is TGTGCCAGCAGTTTCTATCCCCCCTACGAGCAGTACTTC.

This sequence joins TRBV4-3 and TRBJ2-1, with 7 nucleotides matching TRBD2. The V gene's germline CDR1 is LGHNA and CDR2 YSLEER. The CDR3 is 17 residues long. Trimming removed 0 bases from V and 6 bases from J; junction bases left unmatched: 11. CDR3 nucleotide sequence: TGCGCCAGCAGCCAAGATCAACCCCAAACGGGAGGCAATGAGCAGTTCTTC. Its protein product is CASSQDQPQTGGNEQFF.

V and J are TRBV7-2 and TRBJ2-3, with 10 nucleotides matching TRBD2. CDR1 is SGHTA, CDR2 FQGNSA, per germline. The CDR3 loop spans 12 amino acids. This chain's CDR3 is CALAGGTDTQYF. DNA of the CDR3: TGTGCGCTAGCGGGAGGCACAGATACGCAGTATTTT.

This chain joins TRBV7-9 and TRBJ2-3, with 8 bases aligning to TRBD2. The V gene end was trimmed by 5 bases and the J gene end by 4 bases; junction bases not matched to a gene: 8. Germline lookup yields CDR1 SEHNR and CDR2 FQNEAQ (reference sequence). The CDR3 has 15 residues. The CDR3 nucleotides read TGTGCCAGCAGCCATGAGGGACTAGGATCAGATACGCAGTATTTT. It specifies CASSHEGLGSDTQYF.

Here the CDR3 reads CASSLASSGAYNEQFF. CDR3 DNA sequence: TGTGCCAGCAGCTTAGCGTCTAGCGGAGCCTACAATGAGCAGTTCTTC. The V call is TRBV7-2, the J call TRBJ2-1; 7 bases line up with TRBD2. This CDR3 spans 16 amino acids. Germline V gene lookup returns CDR1 SGHTA and CDR2 FQGNSA. Unmatched junction bases numbered 4, after V lost 0 bases and J lost 2 bases.

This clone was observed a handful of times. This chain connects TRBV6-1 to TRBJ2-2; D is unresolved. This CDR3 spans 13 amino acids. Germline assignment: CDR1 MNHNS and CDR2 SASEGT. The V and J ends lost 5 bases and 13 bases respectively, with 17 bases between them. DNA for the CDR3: TGTGCCAGCAGTCCCTCGAGTTCGAGACTGCTGTTTTTT. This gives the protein CASSPSSSRLLFF.

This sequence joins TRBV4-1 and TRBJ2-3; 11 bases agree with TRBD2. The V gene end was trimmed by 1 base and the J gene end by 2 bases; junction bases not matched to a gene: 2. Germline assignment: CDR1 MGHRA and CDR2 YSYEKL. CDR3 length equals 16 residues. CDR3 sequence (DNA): TGCGCCAGCAGCCAAGCGACTAGCGGGAACACAGATACGCAGTATTTT. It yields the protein CASSQATSGNTDTQYF.

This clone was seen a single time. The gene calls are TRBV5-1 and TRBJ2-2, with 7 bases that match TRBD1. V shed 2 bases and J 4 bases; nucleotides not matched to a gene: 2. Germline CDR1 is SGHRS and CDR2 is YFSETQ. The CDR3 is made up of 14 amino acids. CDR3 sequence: CASSFGTATGELFF. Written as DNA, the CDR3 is TGCGCCAGCAGCTTCGGGACAGCCACCGGGGAGCTGTTTTTT.

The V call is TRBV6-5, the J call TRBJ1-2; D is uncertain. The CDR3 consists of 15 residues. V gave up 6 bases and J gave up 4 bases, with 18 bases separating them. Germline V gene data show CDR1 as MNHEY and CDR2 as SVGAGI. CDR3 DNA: TGTGCCAGCAGCCGAGAAACCCGAAGAAGCTATGGCTACACCTTC. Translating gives CASSRETRRSYGYTF.